A single sample is the source of the 9 T cell receptor beta chains below, sequenced in a study of vaccination and CD4 T cells after COVID-19. For these receptors, no antigen is known. Treatment in this sample: roughly 11-day PBMC culture with coronavirus spike peptide pools or control peptides (ViraFEST assay). Sequenced with the Oncomine TCR Beta short-read assay was DNA taken from cultured CD4+ T cells. Each CDR3 protein is one row after TCRdb ran MiXCR on the PCR reads. The table lists around 12,000 distinct CDR3 sequences, 35% to 45% of them singletons. Sequencing was done on a sample of cultured CD4+ T cells from blood. These TCRs come from a human donor with COVID-19.

The J gene is TRBJ1-2, the V gene TRBV7-8, with a tentative D call TRBD1 (5 bases). Trimming removed 1 base at V and 1 base at J, with 10 bases between. The V gene's germline CDR1 is SGHVS and CDR2 FQNEAQ. The CDR3 is 15 amino acids. The CDR3 DNA sequence: TGTGCCAGCAGCTTAGGGCAGGGAAGTAACTATGGCTACACCTTC. Translation: CASSLGQGSNYGYTF.

The CDR3 sequence: CASSPGSYEQYF. DNA for the CDR3: TGTGCCAGCTCACCAGGGTCCTACGAGCAGTACTTC. V and J are TRBV18 and TRBJ2-7; D not certain. Germline-derived CDR1 and CDR2 are KGHSH and LQKENI. This CDR3 region has 12 residues. With 2 bases removed from V and 1 base from J, the gap between germline ends came to 3 bases.

The CDR3, as DNA: TGTGCCAGCAGCTTATATGGAGCAGGGGGCGCCGAGCAGTACTTC. Amino acid sequence: CASSLYGAGGAEQYF. The rearrangement links TRBV7-2 to TRBJ2-7, with 8 bases lining up with TRBD1. V shed 2 bases and J 6 bases; nucleotides not matched to a gene: 9. The CDR3 extends over 15 amino acids. Germline V gene sequence: CDR1 SGHTA, CDR2 FQGNSA.

This chain joins TRBV16 and TRBJ2-7; no reliable D call. The CDR3 spans 14 residues. Germline CDR1 reads KGHSY; CDR2 reads FQNENV. V was trimmed by 4 bases and J by 6 bases, leaving 16 bases between them. CDR3 loop: CASSLVDSGREQYF. In DNA form, the CDR3 reads TGTGCCAGCAGCCTCGTTGACTCGGGCCGCGAGCAGTACTTC.

The rearrangement uses TRBV7-2 and TRBJ1-2, with D unresolved. Trimming left V 6 bases short and J 6 bases short, with 11 bases between. The germline CDR1 and CDR2 sequences are SGHTA and FQGNSA. The CDR3 sequence is 12 residues long. CDR3 region: CASRALFNGYTF. The CDR3 region has the DNA TGTGCCAGCAGGGCTCTTTTTAATGGCTACACCTTC.

The chain has TRBV7-2 and TRBJ1-2; 12 bases line up with TRBD1. V trimming: 5 bases; J trimming: 0 bases; junction bases outside the gene matches: 16. CDR3 length equals 20 residues. CDR1 SGHTA and CDR2 FQGNSA come from the germline V gene. The CDR3 protein is CASSREITGTGGQPNYGYTF. CDR3 bases: TGTGCCAGCAGCCGAGAAATCACCGGGACAGGGGGCCAACCTAACTATGGCTACACCTTC.

This clonotype has only a few counts. This chain uses TRBV20-1 with TRBJ2-5; D not certain. Trimming left V 4 bases short and J 4 bases short, with 10 bases between. Germline V gene sequence: CDR1 DFQATT, CDR2 SNEGSKA (reference sequence). This CDR3 is 12 amino acids long. The CDR3 DNA is TGCAGTGCTAAAGGCCGGGCAGAGACCCAGTACTTC. Protein sequence: CSAKGRAETQYF.

The rearrangement links TRBV5-6 to TRBJ1-2; tentative D call: TRBD1 (6 bases). Germline lookup yields CDR1 SGHDT and CDR2 YYEEEE. The CDR3 sequence is 14 residues long. The V end lost 4 bases, the J end lost 4 bases, and 14 bases lay between the germline ends. DNA for the CDR3: TGTGCCAGCAGCCCGACAGGAGAGGTCTATGGCTACACCTTC. Translating gives CASSPTGEVYGYTF.

The chain couples TRBV6-1 to TRBJ2-1; D may match TRBD1 or TRBD2 (5 bases each). V lost 10 bases to trimming and J lost 7 bases, with 20 bases between them. Germline CDR1 MNHNS, CDR2 SASEGT. The CDR3 is 14 residues long. The CDR3 DNA is TGTGCCACCGTCGGGTGGGGGTCTCGGAATGAGCAGTTCTTC. It encodes CATVGWGSRNEQFF.